Sequencing of this T cell receptor (beta chain) was carried out in a study of T cells in Graves' hyperthyroidism and ophthalmopathy. Whole-study findings and limits: Ophthalmopathy cases were set apart from stable hyperthyroidism by a 13 V-J model. Most clonotypes expanded in the thyroid (above 0.001) were also present in blood.

RNA transcripts served as the template for amplifying TCR beta CDR3 regions. A first-round RT-PCR of the TCR CDR3 used the HTBI primer set. TCRdb recomputed calls from the multiplex PCR reads with MiXCR, one row per CDR3 protein. The data hold about 420,000 distinct CDR3 sequences, with roughly an eighth observed a single time. The CDR3 runs 16 residues. The V and J ends lost 6 bases and 4 bases, in that order; junction bases with no gene match: 7. There are many counts of this clonotype. No antigen is known for it. The TCR originated in a woman aged 18 to 35 with Graves' hyperthyroidism. Sequencing was carried out using blood. This chain joins TRBV12-3 or TRBV12-4 and TRBJ2-2, with 11 bases that match TRBD2. CDR3 region: CASSFTSGRGTGELFF. The CDR3 bases are TGTGCCAGCAGCTTTACTAGCGGGAGAGGCACCGGGGAGCTGTTTTTT.